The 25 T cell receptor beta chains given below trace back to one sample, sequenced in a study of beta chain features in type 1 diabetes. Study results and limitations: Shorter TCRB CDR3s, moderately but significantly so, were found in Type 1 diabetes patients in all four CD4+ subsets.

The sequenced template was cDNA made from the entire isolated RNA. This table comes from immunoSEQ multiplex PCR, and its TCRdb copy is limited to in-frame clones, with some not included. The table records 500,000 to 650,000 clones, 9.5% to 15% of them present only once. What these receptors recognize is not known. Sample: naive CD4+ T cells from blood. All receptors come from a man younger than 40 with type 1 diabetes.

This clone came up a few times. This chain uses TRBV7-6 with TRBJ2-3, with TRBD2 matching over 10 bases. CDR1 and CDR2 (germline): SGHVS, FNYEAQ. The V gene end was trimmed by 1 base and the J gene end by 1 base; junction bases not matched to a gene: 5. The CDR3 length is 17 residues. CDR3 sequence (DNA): TGTGCCAGCAGCTTAGGTATAGCGGGGGGAGGCACAGATACGCAGTATTTT. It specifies CASSLGIAGGGTDTQYF.

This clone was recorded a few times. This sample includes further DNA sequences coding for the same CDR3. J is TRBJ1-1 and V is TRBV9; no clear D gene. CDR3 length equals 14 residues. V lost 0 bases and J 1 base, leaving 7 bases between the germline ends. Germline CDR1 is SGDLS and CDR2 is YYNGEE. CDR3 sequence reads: CASSVVAENTEAFF. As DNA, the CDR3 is TGTGCCAGCAGCGTAGTTGCAGAGAACACTGAAGCTTTCTTT.

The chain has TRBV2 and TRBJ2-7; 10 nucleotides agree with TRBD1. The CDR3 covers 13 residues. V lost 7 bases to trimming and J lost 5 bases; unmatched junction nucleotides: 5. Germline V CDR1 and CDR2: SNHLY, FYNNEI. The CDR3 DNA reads TGTGCCAGCACGGGACAGGGGACCCACGAGCAGTACTTC. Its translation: CASTGQGTHEQYF.

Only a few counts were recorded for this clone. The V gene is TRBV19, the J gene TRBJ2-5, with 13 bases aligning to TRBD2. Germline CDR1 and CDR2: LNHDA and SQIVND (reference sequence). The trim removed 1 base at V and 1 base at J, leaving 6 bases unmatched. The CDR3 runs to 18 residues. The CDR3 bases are TGTGCCAGTAGTATAGTAACTAGCGGGGGGGCCCTCCAAGAGACCCAGTACTTC. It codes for CASSIVTSGGALQETQYF.

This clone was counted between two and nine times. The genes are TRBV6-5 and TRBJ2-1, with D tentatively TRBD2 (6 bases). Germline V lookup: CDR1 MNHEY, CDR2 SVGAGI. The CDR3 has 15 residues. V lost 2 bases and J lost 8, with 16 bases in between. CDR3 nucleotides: TGTGCCAGCAGTTACCGACCTGCTCCGGGGGATGAGCAGTTCTTC. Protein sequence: CASSYRPAPGDEQFF.

This CDR3 reads CASSQDLRVSNYGYTF. The CDR3 coding sequence is TGTGCCAGCAGCCAAGATCTGAGGGTCTCTAACTATGGCTACACCTTC. V is TRBV4-2 and J is TRBJ1-2; D is ambiguous. The length of the CDR3 is 16 residues. The germline CDR1 and CDR2 sequences are LGHNA and YNFKEQ. Trimming took off 0 bases at V and 0 bases at J, with 11 bases between the two ends.

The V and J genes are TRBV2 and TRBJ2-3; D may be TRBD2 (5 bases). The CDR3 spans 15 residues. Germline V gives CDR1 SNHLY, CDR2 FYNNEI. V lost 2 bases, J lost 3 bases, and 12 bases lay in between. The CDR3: CASSEMSGSTDTQYF. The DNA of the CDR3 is TGTGCCAGCAGTGAAATGAGCGGTTCTACAGATACGCAGTATTTT. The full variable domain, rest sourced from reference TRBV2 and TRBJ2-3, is EPEVTQTPSHQVTQMGQEVILRCVPISNHLYFYWYRQILGQKVEFLVSFYNNEISEKSEIFDDQFSVERPDGSNFTLKIRSTKLEDSAMYFCASSEMSGSTDTQYFGPGTRLTVL.

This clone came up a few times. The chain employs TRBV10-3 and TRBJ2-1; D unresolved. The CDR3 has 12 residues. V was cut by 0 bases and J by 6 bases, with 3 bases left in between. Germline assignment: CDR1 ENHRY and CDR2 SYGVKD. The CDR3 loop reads CAISESSNEQFF. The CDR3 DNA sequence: TGTGCCATCAGTGAGTCGAGCAATGAGCAGTTCTTC.

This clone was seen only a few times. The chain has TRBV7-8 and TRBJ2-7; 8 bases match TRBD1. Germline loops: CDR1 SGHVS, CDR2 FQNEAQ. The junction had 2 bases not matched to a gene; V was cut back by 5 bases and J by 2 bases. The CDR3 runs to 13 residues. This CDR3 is CASSRQGPYEQYF. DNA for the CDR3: TGTGCCAGCAGCAGACAGGGGCCCTACGAGCAGTACTTC.

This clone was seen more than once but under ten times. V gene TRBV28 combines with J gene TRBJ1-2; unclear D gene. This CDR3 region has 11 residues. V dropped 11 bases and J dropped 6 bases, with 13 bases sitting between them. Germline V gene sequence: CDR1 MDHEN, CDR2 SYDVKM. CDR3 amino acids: CALAQDDGYTF. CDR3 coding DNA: TGTGCCCTCGCCCAGGACGATGGCTACACCTTC.

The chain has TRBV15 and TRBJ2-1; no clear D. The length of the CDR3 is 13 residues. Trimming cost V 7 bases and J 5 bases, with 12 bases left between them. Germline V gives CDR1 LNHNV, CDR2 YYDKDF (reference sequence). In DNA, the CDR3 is TGTGCCACCACCTTTGGGTACAACAATGAGCAGTTCTTC. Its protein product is CATTFGYNNEQFF.

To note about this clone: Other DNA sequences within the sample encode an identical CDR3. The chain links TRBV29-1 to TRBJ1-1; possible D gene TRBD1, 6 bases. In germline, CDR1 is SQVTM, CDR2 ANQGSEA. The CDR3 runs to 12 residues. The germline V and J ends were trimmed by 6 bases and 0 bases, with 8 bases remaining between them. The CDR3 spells CSVGHLNTEAFF. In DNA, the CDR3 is TGCAGCGTGGGACACTTGAACACTGAAGCTTTCTTT.

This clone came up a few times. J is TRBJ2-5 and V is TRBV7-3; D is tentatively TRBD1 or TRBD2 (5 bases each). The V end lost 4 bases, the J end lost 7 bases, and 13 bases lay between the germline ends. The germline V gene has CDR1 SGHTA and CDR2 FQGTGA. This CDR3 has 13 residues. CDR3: CASSSRGTATQYF. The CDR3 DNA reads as TGTGCCAGCAGCTCCCGTGGGACGGCGACCCAGTACTTC.

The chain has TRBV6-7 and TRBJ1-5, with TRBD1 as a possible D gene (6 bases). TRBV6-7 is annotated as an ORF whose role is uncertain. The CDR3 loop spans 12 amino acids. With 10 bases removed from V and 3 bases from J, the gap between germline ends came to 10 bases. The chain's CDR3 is CATQGHNQPQHF. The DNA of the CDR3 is TGTGCCACCCAGGGGCACAATCAGCCCCAGCATTTT.

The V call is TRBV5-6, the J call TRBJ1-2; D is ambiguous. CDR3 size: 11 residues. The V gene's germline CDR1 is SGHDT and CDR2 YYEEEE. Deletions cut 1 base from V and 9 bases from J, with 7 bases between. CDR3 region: CASSLSWRYTF. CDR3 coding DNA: TGTGCCAGCAGCTTGAGCTGGCGCTACACCTTC.

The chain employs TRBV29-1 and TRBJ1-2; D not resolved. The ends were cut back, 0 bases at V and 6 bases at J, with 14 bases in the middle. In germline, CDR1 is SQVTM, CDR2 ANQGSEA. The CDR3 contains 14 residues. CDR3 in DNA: TGCAGCGTTGAAGAATCCGTAGGCCGGGATGGCTACACCTTC. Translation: CSVEESVGRDGYTF.

The CDR3 DNA reads TGTGCCAGCAGCTCTCCGGGGCGGGGGAACACCGGGGAGCTGTTTTTT. Translated, it gives CASSSPGRGNTGELFF. This chain connects TRBV7-6 to TRBJ2-2; D possibly corresponds to TRBD2 (6 bases). Germline V lookup: CDR1 SGHVS, CDR2 FNYEAQ. This CDR3 has 16 residues. The V end was cut by 4 bases, the J end by 1 base, with 13 bases between.

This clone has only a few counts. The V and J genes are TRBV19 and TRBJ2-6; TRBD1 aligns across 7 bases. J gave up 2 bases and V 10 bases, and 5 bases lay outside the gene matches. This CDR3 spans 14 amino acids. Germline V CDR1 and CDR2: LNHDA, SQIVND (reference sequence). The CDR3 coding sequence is TGTGCCACCCAAGACAGGGCTGGGGCCAACGTCCTGACTTTC. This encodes CATQDRAGANVLTF.

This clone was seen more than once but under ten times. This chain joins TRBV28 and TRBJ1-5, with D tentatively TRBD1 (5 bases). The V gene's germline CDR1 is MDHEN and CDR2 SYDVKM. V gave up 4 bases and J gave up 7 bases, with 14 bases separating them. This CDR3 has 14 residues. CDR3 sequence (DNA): TGTGCCAGCAGTTCCGGGACGCGGGGGCAGCCCCAGCATTTT. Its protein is CASSSGTRGQPQHF.

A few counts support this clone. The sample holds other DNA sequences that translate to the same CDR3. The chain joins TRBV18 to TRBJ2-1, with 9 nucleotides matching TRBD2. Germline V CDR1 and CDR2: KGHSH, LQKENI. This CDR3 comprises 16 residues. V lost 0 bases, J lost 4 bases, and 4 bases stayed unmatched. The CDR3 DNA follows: TGTGCCAGCTCACCACCCAGCGGGGGGTCGTACAATGAGCAGTTCTTC. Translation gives CASSPPSGGSYNEQFF.

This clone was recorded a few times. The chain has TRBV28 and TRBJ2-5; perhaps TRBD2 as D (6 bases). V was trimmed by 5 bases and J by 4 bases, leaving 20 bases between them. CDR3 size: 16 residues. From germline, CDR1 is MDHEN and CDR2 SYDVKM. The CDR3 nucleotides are TGTGCCAGCAGTCCCGCCCCCGGTGGAGGGCGAGAGACCCAGTACTTC. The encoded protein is CASSPAPGGGRETQYF.

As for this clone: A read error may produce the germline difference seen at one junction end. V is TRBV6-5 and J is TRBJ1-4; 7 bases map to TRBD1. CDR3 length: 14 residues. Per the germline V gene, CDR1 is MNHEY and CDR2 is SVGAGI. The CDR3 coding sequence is TGTGCCAGCAGTAACTCCGAGACAGGGGAAAAACTGTTTTTT. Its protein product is CASSNSETGEKLFF.

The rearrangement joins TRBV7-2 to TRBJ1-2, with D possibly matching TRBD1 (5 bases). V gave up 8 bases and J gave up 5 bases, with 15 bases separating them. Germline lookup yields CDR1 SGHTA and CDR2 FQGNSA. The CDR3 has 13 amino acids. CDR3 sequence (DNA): TGTGCCAGCGTCCGGGACCTGCCTTATGGCTACACCTTC. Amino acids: CASVRDLPYGYTF.

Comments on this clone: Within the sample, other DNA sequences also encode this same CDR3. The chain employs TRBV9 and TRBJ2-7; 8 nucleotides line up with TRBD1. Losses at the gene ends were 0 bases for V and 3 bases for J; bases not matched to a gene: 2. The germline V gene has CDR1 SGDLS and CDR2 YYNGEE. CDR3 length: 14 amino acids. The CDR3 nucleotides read TGTGCCAGCAGCGTAGGGACAGGGCACTACGAGCAGTACTTC. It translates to CASSVGTGHYEQYF. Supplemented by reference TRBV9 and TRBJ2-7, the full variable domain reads DSGVTQTPKHLITATGQRVTLRCSPRSGDLSVYWYQQSLDQGLQFLIQYYNGEERAKGNILERFSAQQFPDLHSELNLSSLELGDSALYFCASSVGTGHYEQYFGPGTRLTVT.

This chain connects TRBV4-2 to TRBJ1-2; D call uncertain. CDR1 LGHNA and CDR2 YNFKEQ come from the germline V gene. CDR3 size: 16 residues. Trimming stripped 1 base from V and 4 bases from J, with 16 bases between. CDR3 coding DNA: TGTGCCAGCAGCCAAGGACGGTTGGGTTCGAGCTATGGCTACACCTTC. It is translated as CASSQGRLGSSYGYTF.